Listed below are T cell receptor beta chains from one sample, sequenced in a study of T-cell reconstitution after alpha-beta-depleted transplantation in children. TCRdb itself ran the PCR reads through MiXCR, one entry per CDR3 protein. The sample includes 600,000 to 700,000 distinct CDR3 sequences, 16% of them seen just once. This sample comprised PBMCs from the stem cell graft donor, obtained from the stem cell graft. These receptors all come from a human donor who donated a stem cell graft to a child with acute myeloid leukemia. Each CDR3 is given with its conserved first and last residue. D genes are given only for firm matches. Size values are once, few and many counts, or a class for expanded clones, and some rows have none.

TRBV20-1	-	TRBJ1-1	many	TGCAGTGCTAGAGATCAGGGGACGCAAACTGAAGCTTTCTTT	CSARDQGTQTEAFF
TRBV25-1	TRBD2	TRBJ2-3	-	TGTGCCAGCAGTGAATTAAGCACTAGCGGGGTGAGCACAGATACGCAGTATTTT	CASSELSTSGVSTDTQYF
TRBV10-1	TRBD2	TRBJ2-1	many	TGCGCCAGCCAGGGTATTACTAGCGGGGTTCGGGAGCAGTTCTTC	CASQGITSGVREQFF
TRBV4-1	-	TRBJ1-5	-	TGCGCCAGCAGCCGGCAGGTACATCAAAATCAGCCCCAGCATTTT	CASSRQVHQNQPQHF
TRBV20-1	-	TRBJ2-4	many	TGCAGTGCTAGGAGAGAGACGGAGGGTAAAAACATTCAGTACTTC	CSARRETEGKNIQYF
TRBV15	-	TRBJ2-3	few	TGTGCCACCAGCGGGACTCTCACAGATACGCAGTATTTT	CATSGTLTDTQYF
TRBV29-1	-	TRBJ2-4	few	TGCAGCGTTGTGAGGGAAGGGGGCATTCAGTACTTC	CSVVREGGIQYF
TRBV11-2	-	TRBJ1-5	-	TGTGCCAGCAGCTTAGCTGGGTCCCCAAATCAGCCCCAGCATTTT	CASSLAGSPNQPQHF
TRBV10-3	-	TRBJ2-5	many	TGTGCCATCAGTGAGTCCAGGGCGAGTGAAGAGACCCAGTACTTC	CAISESRASEETQYF
TRBV20-1	-	TRBJ2-7	many	TGCAGTGCTAGGTCAGAGGGGGACTACGAGCAGTACTTC	CSARSEGDYEQYF
TRBV7-3	-	TRBJ1-6	few	TGTGCCAGCAGCGCCCGGGGGAATTCACCCCTCCACTTT	CASSARGNSPLHF
TRBV12-3/TRBV12-4	-	TRBJ2-3	-	TGTGCCAGCACCCGGACGCCTCGGACCGTCTTTCTCGTACCTACGCAGTATTTT	CASTRTPRTVFLVPTQYF
TRBV20-1	-	TRBJ1-4	few	TGCAGTGCCCCAAGCACAAGGACCTCAACTAATGAAAAACTGTTTTTT	CSAPSTRTSTNEKLFF
TRBV7-9	TRBD1	TRBJ2-1	-	TGTGCCAGCAGCCGGGACAGGGGGCGCGATGAGCAGTTCTTC	CASSRDRGRDEQFF
TRBV7-2	-	TRBJ1-2	few	TGTGCCAGCAGCTTAGAGACTTTTTCTAACTATGGCTACACCTTC	CASSLETFSNYGYTF
TRBV29-1	TRBD1	TRBJ2-1	many	TGCAGCGATATCTCCGGGACAGGGATCTACAATGAGCAGTTCTTC	CSDISGTGIYNEQFF
TRBV27	TRBD1	TRBJ2-1	few	TGTGCCAGCAGACCGCAAAACAAGGGGGCTCGAAGCAATGAGCAGTTCTTC	CASRPQNKGARSNEQFF
TRBV13	TRBD1	TRBJ2-7	-	TGTGCCAGCAGGAGGGGACAGGAGCACTACGAGCAGTACTTC	CASRRGQEHYEQYF
TRBV7-9	-	TRBJ2-5	-	TGTGCCAGCAGCCCCGGGACGGACGCACAAGAGACCCAGTACTTC	CASSPGTDAQETQYF
TRBV15	-	TRBJ2-7	few	TGTGCCACCAGCAGAGATGGGGATTCGATCGAGCAGTACTTC	CATSRDGDSIEQYF
TRBV9	-	TRBJ1-6	-	TGTGCCAGCAGCACAATGGGTTCACCCCTCCACTTT	CASSTMGSPLHF
TRBV3-1	-	TRBJ2-7	-	TGTGCCAGCAGCCTCCGATACTACGAGCAGTACTTC	CASSLRYYEQYF
TRBV9	-	TRBJ1-2	few	TGTGCCAGCAGCGCCCACAGTGCTGGCTACACCTTC	CASSAHSAGYTF
TRBV20-1	-	TRBJ2-3	many	TGCAGTGCTAGAGATAGGCGGGGCCCCGCGGATACGCAGTATTTT	CSARDRRGPADTQYF
TRBV12-3/TRBV12-4	-	TRBJ2-7	-	TGTGCCAGCAGTTTTTGGTTGGAGGGGGCGTACGAGCAGTACTTC	CASSFWLEGAYEQYF
TRBV4-1	-	TRBJ1-1	few	TGCGCCAGCAGCCACGGGCAGGGATTGGAAAGTGAAGCTTTCTTT	CASSHGQGLESEAFF
TRBV7-9	TRBD2	TRBJ2-2	-	TGTGCCAGCTTCGGGACTAGCGGTAACACCGGGGAGCTGTTTTTT	CASFGTSGNTGELFF
TRBV5-5	-	TRBJ1-1	few	TGTGCCAGCAGCTTCTGGGGGCCTTCGCTCCCAAGCCCAGCTTTCTTT	CASSFWGPSLPSPAFF
TRBV29-1	TRBD1	TRBJ2-7	-	TGCAGCGCCTCGGGACAGGGGTACCACGAGCAGTACTTC	CSASGQGYHEQYF
TRBV5-1	-	TRBJ1-1	-	TGCGCCAGCAGCTTGGATGGGTACTTAAGAGGGACTGAAGCTTTCTTT	CASSLDGYLRGTEAFF
TRBV7-2	TRBD2	TRBJ2-3	-	TGTGCCAGCAGCTTAGTACTAGCGGGGGCCTTCACAGATACGCAGTATTTT	CASSLVLAGAFTDTQYF
TRBV5-1	TRBD2	TRBJ2-2	-	TGCGCCAGCAGCTTTACTAGCGGGGCGAACACCGGGGAGCTGTTTTTT	CASSFTSGANTGELFF
TRBV29-1	TRBD1	TRBJ2-1	many	TGCAGCACCTGGGACAGCCCCCAGTTCTTC	CSTWDSPQFF
TRBV15	-	TRBJ2-1	-	TGTGCCACCAGCAGAGATATGGGCAGGGGGGGGTATGAGCAGTTCTTC	CATSRDMGRGGYEQFF
TRBV28	TRBD1	TRBJ2-3	few	TGTGCCAGCAGTTTCACGGGACAGGGGGCGACAGATACGCAGTATTTT	CASSFTGQGATDTQYF
TRBV7-2	TRBD1	TRBJ2-7	once	TGTGCCAGCAGCTTCAGGGGGCCCCTCTACGAGCAGTACTTC	CASSFRGPLYEQYF
TRBV7-2	-	TRBJ2-1	many	TGTGCCAGCAGCTCCCGCTCCTACAATGAGCAGTTCTTC	CASSSRSYNEQFF
TRBV19	-	TRBJ2-2	many	TGTGCCAGTGGCAAGAACACCGGGGAGCTGTTTTTT	CASGKNTGELFF
TRBV29-1	-	TRBJ2-5	many	TGCAGCGTCCAAAGGGGGGGAGAGACCCAGTACTTC	CSVQRGGETQYF
TRBV10-2	-	TRBJ2-3	few	TGCGCCAGCAGTGAGTCGCGGGCCTCTAGCACAGATACGCAGTATTTT	CASSESRASSTDTQYF
TRBV27	-	TRBJ1-5	many	TGTGCCAGCAGTGCCTCTTATCAGCCCCAGCATTTT	CASSASYQPQHF
TRBV18	-	TRBJ2-1	once	TGTGCCAGCTCACCAGATGACAGCAATGAGCAGTTCTTC	CASSPDDSNEQFF